This T cell receptor (beta chain) was identified in a study of PD-L1 blockade in urothelial cancer. Study-level background: About 90% of the roughly 29 patients were men who had bladder-origin urothelial cancer.

CDR1 is MNHEY, CDR2 SMNVEV, per germline (reference sequence). The CDR3 has 15 amino acids. With V trimmed by 2 bases and J by 1 base, 2 bases remained unmatched. Sample time point: peripheral blood 6 weeks after treatment start. Only in-frame clones appear in the TCRdb table, and some are missing; sequencing was by immunoSEQ multiplex PCR. The sample shows about 40,000 clones, 80% to 90% of them seen only once. The sequence was collected from a man aged 55 to 70 with urothelial cancer. This specimen consisted of PBMCs, obtained around atezolizumab (anti-PD-L1) treatment. The chain recombines TRBV27 with TRBJ2-3; 8 positions match TRBD2. This CDR3 is CASSLAGGRTDTQYF. The CDR3 bases are TGTGCCAGCAGTTTAGCGGGGGGTCGCACAGATACGCAGTATTTT.